The 32 T cell receptor beta chains given below trace back to one sample, sequenced in a study of T cells in women clearing cervical HPV infection. TCRdb's table, derived via immunoSEQ multiplex PCR, lists solely in-frame clones and lacks some. Its clone listing holds 35,000 to 45,000 clones. Sequencing used blood buffy coat. The receptors derive from a woman aged 18 to 69 with a cervical HPV16 infection that either progressed to CIN3+ or cleared (not recorded which).

The CDR3 protein is CASSPGQGANTEAFF. The covered CDR3 bases are TGTGCCAGCTCACCGGGACAGGGGGCTAACACTGAA. The chain links TRBV18 to TRBJ1-1; 12 bases are a match to TRBD1. The read is 3 residues too short to cover the CDR3 end, so that end is filled in from the germline J gene. Looked up from germline, CDR1 is KGHSH and CDR2 is LQKENI. This CDR3 spans 15 amino acids. V was pared by 3 bases and J by 2 bases, with 1 base of the junction left unmatched.

The sequenced CDR3 bases are TGCAGCCCTAGAAGGGGTAACTATGGC. Protein: CSPRRGNYG. The complete CDR3 sequence is CSPRRGNYGYTF. This chain joins TRBV20-1 and TRBJ1-2, with D perhaps TRBD1 (5 bases). Coverage ceases 3 residues before the CDR3 finishes, and the germline J gene fills in the end. The CDR3 is made up of 12 amino acids. Germline CDR1 reads DFQATT; CDR2 reads SNEGSKA (reference sequence).

Worth noting for this clone: The read terminates 3 residues ahead of where the CDR3 ends, so the germline J gene completes it. The chain carries TRBV20-1 and TRBJ2-3; D may be TRBD2 (5 bases). The CDR3 consists of 14 residues. Per germline, CDR1 DFQATT and CDR2 SNEGSKA (reference sequence). The part of the CDR3 DNA that was read is TGCAGTGCTAGCACTTTGCGTCGGGGAGAGACG. Encoded protein: CSASTLRRGET. The complete CDR3 sequence is CSASTLRRGETQYF.

For this clone: The DNA ends 3 residues before the CDR3 does, and the rest of the CDR3 is filled in from the germline J gene. The chain employs TRBV7-2 and TRBJ2-2; maybe TRBD2 (5 bases). CDR1 and CDR2 (germline): SGHTA, FQGNSA. The CDR3 is made up of 14 amino acids. The CDR3 here is CASSPSGSNEKLFF. The sequenced CDR3 bases are TGTGCCAGCAGCCCAAGCGGTTCTAATGAAAAG.

Concerning this clone itself: The read is 3 residues too short to cover the CDR3 end, so that end is filled in from the germline J gene. V usage is TRBV18 and J usage is TRBJ2-7; D unresolved. Germline V CDR1 and CDR2: KGHSH, LQKENI. With 3 bases removed from V and 0 bases from J, the gap between germline ends came to 6 bases. The CDR3 is 13 residues long. The CDR3 loop reads CASSPPSSYEQYF. The covered CDR3 bases are TGTGCCAGCTCACCCCCTAGCTCCTACGAG.

As regards this clone: The read is 3 residues too short to cover the CDR3 end, so that end is filled in from the germline J gene. The chain combines TRBV7-2 with TRBJ1-4; 9 nucleotides agree with TRBD1. The germline gives CDR1 SGHTA, CDR2 FQGNSA. This CDR3 spans 14 amino acids. V was pared by 6 bases and J by 7 bases, with 6 bases of the junction left unmatched. The CDR3 region is CASSMDRGGEKLFF. CDR3 DNA (partial): TGTGCCAGCAGTATGGACAGGGGAGGTGAAAAA.

Notes on this clone: The read falls 3 residues short of the CDR3 end, and the missing part is taken from the germline J gene. The chain links TRBV6-1 to TRBJ1-2; no firm D call. The V gene lost 3 bases and the J gene lost 4 bases, with 6 bases spanning the gap. Germline V gives CDR1 MNHNS, CDR2 SASEGT. The CDR3 is made up of 12 amino acids. Partial CDR3 DNA: TGTGCCAGCAGTGACCACATCTATGGC. It yields the protein CASSDHIYG. The full CDR3 is CASSDHIYGYTF.

Regarding this clone: Read sequence stops 3 residues before the CDR3 end, and the germline J gene provides the missing end. This rearrangement joins TRBV2 to TRBJ2-7; TRBD2 is a possible D gene (5 bases). The CDR3 extends over 13 amino acids. V was clipped by 6 bases and J by 5 bases, with 14 bases between them. Germline V gene data show CDR1 as SNHLY and CDR2 as FYNNEI. CDR3 DNA, as far as it was read: TGTGCCAGCAGCGCATTCGAGGGTGACGAG. As protein: CASSAFEGDE. The whole CDR3 reads CASSAFEGDEQYF.

Notes on this clone: The read terminates 3 residues before the CDR3 end, so the remaining end is supplied by the germline J gene. The V and J genes are TRBV5-4 and TRBJ2-5; D call uncertain. The CDR3 contains 13 residues. Germline CDR1 reads SGHNT; CDR2 reads YYREEE (reference sequence). V was clipped by 3 bases and J by 2 bases, with 8 bases between them. The CDR3 sequence: CASSYSNQETQYF. The sequenced part of the CDR3 DNA is TGTGCCAGCAGCTACAGCAATCAAGAGACC.

As for this clone: Read sequence stops 3 residues before the CDR3 end, and the germline J gene provides the missing end. This rearrangement joins TRBV5-1 to TRBJ2-2, with TRBD1 matching over 7 bases. The CDR3 contains 15 residues. Germline V CDR1 and CDR2: SGHRS, YFSETQ. CDR3 DNA (partial): TGCGCCAGCAGCTCTTCGGGACAGAATAATGAAAAG. Translating gives CASSSSGQNNEK. The whole CDR3 sequence is CASSSSGQNNEKLFF.

A word on this clone: The sequence runs out 3 residues before the end of the CDR3; the remainder is reconstructed from the germline J gene. Other DNA sequences in the same sample also yield this CDR3. V gene TRBV6-1 combines with J gene TRBJ1-3; a possible D gene is TRBD1 (5 bases). V lost 1 base to trimming and J lost 4 bases, with 14 bases between them. The CDR3 totals 16 residues. CDR1 is MNHNS and CDR2 is SASEGT in the germline V gene. CDR3 DNA (partial): TGTGCCAGCAGTGAAGGACAGCGACTCCAAGGAAACACC. This encodes CASSEGQRLQGNT. In full, the CDR3 reads CASSEGQRLQGNTIYF.

Points on this clone: The read ends 3 residues before the CDR3 terminus; that terminus is restored from the germline J gene. The chain joins TRBV14 to TRBJ2-3; weak D call: TRBD2 (7 bases). The CDR3 has 15 amino acids. Germline CDR1 SGHDN, CDR2 FVKESK. The DNA read from the CDR3 is TGTGCCAGCAGCCATCTAGGGGGGGGCAAAGAGACG. Amino acid sequence: CASSHLGGGKET. In full, the CDR3 is CASSHLGGGKETQYF.

About this clone itself: Read coverage stops 3 residues before the CDR3 terminus; the germline J gene supplies the remainder. The rearrangement uses TRBV30 and TRBJ2-7; 7 bases are a match to TRBD1. In germline, CDR1 is GTSNPN, CDR2 SVGIG (reference sequence). V lost 2 bases to trimming and J lost 1 base; unmatched junction nucleotides: 5. The CDR3 has 14 amino acids. The CDR3 loop is CAWSQPQGSYEQYF. Incomplete CDR3 DNA: TGTGCCTGGAGTCAACCACAGGGGTCCTACGAG.

A note on this clone: From the germline J gene comes the end of the CDR3, since the read stops 3 residues before it. The V call is TRBV20-1, the J call TRBJ2-5, with a tentative D call TRBD2 (6 bases). The germline V and J ends were trimmed by 2 bases and 2 bases, with 27 bases remaining between them. CDR1 is DFQATT, CDR2 SNEGSKA, per germline (reference sequence). This CDR3 is built from 19 residues. The CDR3 is CSARSPGVGVGRLQETQYF. The sequenced part of the CDR3 DNA is TGCAGTGCTAGATCCCCGGGGGTGGGTGTCGGCCGACTACAAGAGACC.

A remark on this clone: Read sequence stops 3 residues before the CDR3 end, and the germline J gene provides the missing end. The chain uses TRBV7-3 and TRBJ1-2; 7 bases are shared with TRBD1. CDR3 length: 13 amino acids. Trimming took 0 bases from V and 7 from J; bases not matched to a gene: 2. CDR1 and CDR2 (germline): SGHTA, FQGTGA. CDR3 DNA (partial): TGTGCCAGCAGCTTAACCCCAGGGGGTGGC. Translation: CASSLTPGGG. The full-length CDR3 reads as CASSLTPGGGYTF.

The CDR3 reads CASSSDLKTDEQYF. The covered CDR3 bases are TGTGCCAGCAGCTCGGACCTCAAGACAGACGAG. This chain joins TRBV5-5 and TRBJ2-7, with D possibly being TRBD1 (5 bases). The observed sequence ends 3 residues before the CDR3 terminus, with the missing tail filled in from the germline J gene. The V end lost 3 bases, the J end lost 5 bases, and 15 bases lay between the germline ends. Germline CDR1 SGHKS, CDR2 YYEKEE (reference sequence). This CDR3 is built from 14 residues.

To note about this clone: The missing CDR3 end, 3 residues past where the read stops, is filled in from the germline J gene. This rearrangement joins TRBV2 to TRBJ1-1; TRBD1 matches at 8 bases. Germline lookup yields CDR1 SNHLY and CDR2 FYNNEI. CDR3 length equals 12 residues. The CDR3 spells CASSNRGYEAFF. The covered CDR3 bases are TGTGCCAGCAGCAACAGGGGGTACGAA.

With respect to this clone: The CDR3 is cut off 3 residues early in the read; its end comes from the germline J gene. The chain employs TRBV30 and TRBJ2-2; 7 bases map to TRBD1. Germline CDR1 reads GTSNPN; CDR2 reads SVGIG (reference sequence). The CDR3 is 15 amino acids. CDR3 in amino acids: CAWSLTGTDNEKLFF. CDR3 bases read: TGTGCCTGGAGTCTTACCGGGACAGATAATGAAAAG.

On this clone: The read halts 3 residues ahead of the CDR3 end, with the missing end drawn from the germline J gene. The rearrangement uses TRBV11-1 and TRBJ1-1; unclear D gene. Trimming left V 0 bases short and J 4 bases short, with 12 bases between. CDR3 length: 15 residues. Germline V CDR1 and CDR2: SGHAT, FQDESV (reference sequence). Partial CDR3 DNA: TGTGCCAGCAGCTTAGCCGGGGTATTGAGCACTGAA. Translation gives CASSLAGVLSTE. The complete CDR3 protein is CASSLAGVLSTEAFF.

To note about this clone: The CDR3 is cut off 3 residues early in the read; its end comes from the germline J gene. This rearrangement joins TRBV4-1 to TRBJ2-5, with D possibly being TRBD2 (6 bases). Per germline, CDR1 MGHRA and CDR2 YSYEKL. V lost 8 bases and J lost 4, with 14 bases in between. The CDR3 is made up of 13 amino acids. CDR3 loop: CASRPLGGETQYF. The CDR3 DNA, read in part, is TGCGCCAGCCGACCCCTCGGGGGAGAGACC.

As concerns this clone: Coverage ceases 3 residues before the CDR3 finishes, and the germline J gene fills in the end. The chain is built from TRBV12-3 or TRBV12-4 and TRBJ2-2; 7 bases are a match to TRBD1. CDR3 size: 14 residues. With V trimmed by 8 bases and J by 0 bases, 3 bases remained unmatched. The part of the CDR3 DNA that was read is TGTGCCAGCTGGGACAGCACGAACACCGGGGAG. Its translation: CASWDSTNTGE. The entire CDR3 reads CASWDSTNTGELFF.

For this clone: The CDR3 goes on 3 residues after the read ends, and that part is filled in from the germline J gene. V is TRBV6-2 or TRBV6-3 and J is TRBJ2-3, with TRBD2 matching 9 bases. The germline gives CDR1 MNHEY, CDR2 SVGEGT. The CDR3 is made up of 15 amino acids. The CDR3 reads CASSYMREGRETQYF. CDR3 bases read: TGTGCCAGCAGTTACATGCGGGAGGGCCGGGAGACG.

Concerning this clone itself: The CDR3 end is not reached by the read, which stops 3 residues before it; the germline J gene fills it in. This chain joins TRBV19 and TRBJ1-5; D might be TRBD1 (5 bases). Germline CDR1 reads LNHDA; CDR2 reads SQIVND (reference sequence). Deletions cut 6 bases from V and 5 bases from J, with 11 bases between. This CDR3 is 13 amino acids long. CDR3 bases read: TGTGCCAGTAGCTTGCAGGGTGATCAGCCC. The encoded protein is CASSLQGDQP. The full CDR3 reads CASSLQGDQPQHF.

Comment on this clone: The read gets to within 3 residues of the CDR3 end, and the germline J gene fills in the rest. This sequence joins TRBV20-1 and TRBJ1-4; TRBD1 matches 8 bases. The ends lost 5 bases at V and 8 bases at J; junction bases unmatched: 4. The CDR3 is 12 amino acids. Germline lookup yields CDR1 DFQATT and CDR2 SNEGSKA (reference sequence). The CDR3 DNA, read in part, is TGCAGTGCTGCTTACAGGGGGGAAAAA. Amino acids: CSAAYRGEK. The whole CDR3 protein is CSAAYRGEKLFF.

Remarks on this clone: The CDR3 end lies 3 residues beyond the end of the read and is filled in from the germline J gene. The J gene is TRBJ2-4, the V gene TRBV7-2, with a possible D match to TRBD2 (6 bases). CDR1 and CDR2 from the germline V gene are SGHTA and FQGNSA. This CDR3 comprises 12 residues. The covered CDR3 bases are TGTGCCAGCATCACGGGGCGGGGTGGT. Translation: CASITGRGG. The whole CDR3 protein is CASITGRGGQYF.

Regarding this clone: The CDR3 end falls 3 residues outside the read, so it is completed with the germline J gene. J is TRBJ2-3 and V is TRBV5-1; D is ambiguous. Germline V gene lookup returns CDR1 SGHRS and CDR2 YFSETQ. There are 15 residues in the CDR3. The part of the CDR3 DNA that was read is TGCGCCAGCAGCTTGCTTCCCAATAGCAATCAGCCG. Amino acid sequence: CASSLLPNSNQP. The full-length CDR3 reads as CASSLLPNSNQPQYF. The complete variable domain, with remaining parts taken from reference TRBV5-1 and TRBJ2-3, reads KAGVTQTPRYLIKTRGQQVTLSCSPISGHRSVSWYQQTPGQGLQFLFEYFSETQRNKGNFPGRFSGRQFSNSRSEMNVSTLELGDSALYLCASSLLPNSNQPQYFGPGTRLTVL.

By frequency, this clone registers medium-sized. Coverage ceases 3 residues before the CDR3 finishes, and the germline J gene fills in the end. J is TRBJ2-3 and V is TRBV10-1; 10 nucleotides line up with TRBD2. CDR1 and CDR2 from the germline V gene are WNHNN and SYGVQD (reference sequence). The CDR3 is 16 residues long. After removal of 2 bases from V and 4 bases from J, the junction contained 6 bases not matched to a gene. CDR3 residues: CASSEKSGRAPDTQYF. The DNA read from the CDR3 is TGCGCCAGCAGTGAGAAGAGCGGGAGGGCCCCAGATACG.

Regarding this clone: The read ends 3 residues early relative to the CDR3; the germline J gene fills the gap. The chain joins TRBV5-1 to TRBJ2-2, with D maybe TRBD1 (5 bases). Germline CDR1 and CDR2: SGHRS and YFSETQ. The CDR3 runs to 15 residues. This CDR3 is CASSPFGATNEKLFF. CDR3 DNA (partial): TGCGCCAGCAGCCCCTTTGGGGCAACTAATGAAAAG.

Remarks on this clone: The read finishes 3 residues shy of the CDR3 end, and the germline J gene is used to complete it. The chain links TRBV28 to TRBJ2-5, with 8 bases matching TRBD1. Per the germline V gene, CDR1 is MDHEN and CDR2 is SYDVKM. Unmatched junction bases numbered 2, after V lost 7 bases and J lost 1 base. The CDR3 sequence is 13 residues long. CDR3: CASKQGGQETQYF. The CDR3 bases that were read are TGTGCCAGCAAACAGGGGGGCCAAGAGACC.

Of note for this clone: Coverage ceases 3 residues before the CDR3 finishes, and the germline J gene fills in the end. The chain joins TRBV5-1 to TRBJ1-2; TRBD1 agrees at 9 bases. The germline V gene has CDR1 SGHRS and CDR2 YFSETQ. Trimming at V came to 4 bases and at J to 5 bases, leaving 6 bases not matched to a gene. There are 14 residues in the CDR3. The CDR3 sequence is CASSSGQGRYGYTF. Incomplete CDR3 DNA: TGCGCCAGCAGCAGCGGACAGGGGCGATATGGC.

Regarding this clone: The DNA ends 3 residues before the CDR3 does, and the rest of the CDR3 is filled in from the germline J gene. V and J are TRBV2 and TRBJ2-7; D not resolved. Germline CDR1 SNHLY, CDR2 FYNNEI. Trimming removed 6 bases at V and 3 bases at J, with 12 bases between. CDR3 size: 13 residues. CDR3 amino acids: CASREYPLYEQYF. The DNA read from the CDR3 is TGTGCCAGCAGAGAATATCCCCTCTACGAG.

A word on this clone: The read stops 3 residues short of the end of the CDR3; the missing end is completed from the germline J gene. V gene TRBV7-9 combines with J gene TRBJ2-5; D call uncertain. The V gene lost 8 bases and the J gene lost 1 base, with 5 bases spanning the gap. This CDR3 spans 11 amino acids. Germline V gene sequence: CDR1 SEHNR, CDR2 FQNEAQ (reference sequence). The CDR3 bases that were read are TGTGCCAGCGACTCCCAAGAGACC. Its protein product is CASDSQET. The entire CDR3 protein is CASDSQETQYF.